The entry that follows covers one TCR beta chain sequence. The data derive from a study of blood T cell repertoires in COVID-19. On the study more broadly: Whether acute or convalescent, the COVID-19 samples came from the United States, Italy and Spain.

J gave up 0 bases and V 6 bases, and 4 bases lay outside the gene matches. CDR3 length equals 14 residues. Germline CDR1 and CDR2: MNHEY and SMNVEV (reference sequence). Here immunoSEQ multiplex PCR was the method, and the copy in TCRdb shows in-frame clones only, minus some. The table shows 200,000 to 250,000 clones, with about four fifths occurring only once. The sequencing input was peripheral blood. The chain joins TRBV27 to TRBJ1-1; 7 positions agree with TRBD1. This sequence was found in a woman aged 50 to 60 with active or convalescent COVID-19. The CDR3 spells CASSLQGMNTEAFF. The DNA of the CDR3 is TGTGCCAGCAGCCTACAGGGGATGAACACTGAAGCTTTCTTT.